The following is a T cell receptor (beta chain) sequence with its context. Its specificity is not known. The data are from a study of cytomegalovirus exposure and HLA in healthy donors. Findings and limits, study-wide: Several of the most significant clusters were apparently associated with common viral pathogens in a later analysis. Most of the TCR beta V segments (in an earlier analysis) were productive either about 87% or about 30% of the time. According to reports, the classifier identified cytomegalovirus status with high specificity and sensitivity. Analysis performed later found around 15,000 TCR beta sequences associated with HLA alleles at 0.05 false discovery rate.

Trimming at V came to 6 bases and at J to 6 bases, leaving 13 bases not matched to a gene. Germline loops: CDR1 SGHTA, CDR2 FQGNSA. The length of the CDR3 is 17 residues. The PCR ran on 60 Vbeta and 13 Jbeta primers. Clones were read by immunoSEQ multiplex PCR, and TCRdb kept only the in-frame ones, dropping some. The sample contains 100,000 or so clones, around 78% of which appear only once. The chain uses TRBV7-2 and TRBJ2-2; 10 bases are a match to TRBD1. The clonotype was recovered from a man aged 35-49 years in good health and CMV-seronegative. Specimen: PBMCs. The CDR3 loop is CASRRDRGPVGAGELFF. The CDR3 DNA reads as TGTGCCAGCAGACGGGACAGGGGACCGGTAGGGGCCGGGGAGCTGTTTTTT.